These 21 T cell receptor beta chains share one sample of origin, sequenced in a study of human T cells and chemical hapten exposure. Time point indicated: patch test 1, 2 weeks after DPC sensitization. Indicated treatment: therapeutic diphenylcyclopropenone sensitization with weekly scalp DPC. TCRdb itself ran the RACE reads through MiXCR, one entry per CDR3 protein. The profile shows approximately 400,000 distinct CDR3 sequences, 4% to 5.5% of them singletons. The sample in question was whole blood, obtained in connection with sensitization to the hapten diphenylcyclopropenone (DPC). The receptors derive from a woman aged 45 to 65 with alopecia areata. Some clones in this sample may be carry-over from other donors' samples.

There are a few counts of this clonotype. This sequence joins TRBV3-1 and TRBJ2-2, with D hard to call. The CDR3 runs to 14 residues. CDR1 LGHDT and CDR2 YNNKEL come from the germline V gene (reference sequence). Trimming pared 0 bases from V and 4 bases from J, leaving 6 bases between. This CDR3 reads CASSQDPTTGELFF. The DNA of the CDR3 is TGTGCCAGCAGCCAAGACCCCACCACCGGGGAGCTGTTTTTT.

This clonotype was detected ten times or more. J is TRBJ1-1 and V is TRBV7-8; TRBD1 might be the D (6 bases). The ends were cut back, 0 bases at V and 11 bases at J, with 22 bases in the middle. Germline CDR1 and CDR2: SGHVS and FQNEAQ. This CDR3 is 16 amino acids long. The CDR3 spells CASSLAIQGDGNEAFF. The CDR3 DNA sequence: TGTGCCAGCAGCTTAGCGATACAGGGCGACGGGAATGAGGCTTTCTTT.

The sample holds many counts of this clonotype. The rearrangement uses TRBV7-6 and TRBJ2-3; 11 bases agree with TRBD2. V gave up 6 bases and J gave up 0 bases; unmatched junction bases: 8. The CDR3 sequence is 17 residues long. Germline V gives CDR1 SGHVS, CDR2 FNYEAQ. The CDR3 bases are TGTGCCAGCAGTCTTGGACTAGCGGGTCCTAGCACAGATACGCAGTATTTT. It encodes CASSLGLAGPSTDTQYF.

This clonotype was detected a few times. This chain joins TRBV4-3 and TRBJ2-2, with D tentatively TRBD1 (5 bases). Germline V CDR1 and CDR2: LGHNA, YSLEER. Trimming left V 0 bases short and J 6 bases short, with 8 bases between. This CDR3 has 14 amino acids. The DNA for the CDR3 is TGCGCCAGCAGCCAAGACAGGGTAGCCGGGGAGCTGTTTTTT. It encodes CASSQDRVAGELFF.

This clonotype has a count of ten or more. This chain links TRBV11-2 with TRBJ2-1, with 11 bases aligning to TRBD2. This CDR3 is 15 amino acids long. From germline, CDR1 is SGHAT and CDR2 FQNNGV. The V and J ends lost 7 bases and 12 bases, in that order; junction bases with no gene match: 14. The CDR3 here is CASIRPGLAAGGQFF. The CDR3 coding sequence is TGTGCCAGCATCCGACCGGGACTAGCGGCGGGGGGGCAGTTCTTC.

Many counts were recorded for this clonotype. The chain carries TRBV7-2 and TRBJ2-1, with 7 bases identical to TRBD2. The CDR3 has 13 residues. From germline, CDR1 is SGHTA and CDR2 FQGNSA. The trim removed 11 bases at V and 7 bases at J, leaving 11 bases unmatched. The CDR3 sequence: CAGRAGNMNEQFF. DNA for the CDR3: TGTGCCGGTAGAGCGGGAAATATGAATGAGCAGTTCTTC.

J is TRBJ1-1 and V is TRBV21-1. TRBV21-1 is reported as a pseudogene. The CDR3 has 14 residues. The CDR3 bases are TGTGCCAGCAGCAAAGTTAACACCAACACTGAAGCTTTCTTT. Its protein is CASSKVNTNTEAFF.

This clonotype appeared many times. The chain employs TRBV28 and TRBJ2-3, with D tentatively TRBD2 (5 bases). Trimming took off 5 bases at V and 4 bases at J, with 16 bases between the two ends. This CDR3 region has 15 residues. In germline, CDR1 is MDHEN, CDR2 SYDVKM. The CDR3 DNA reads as TGTGCCAGCAGTCGACCAGAGGGCATCCCAGATACGCAGTATTTT. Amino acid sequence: CASSRPEGIPDTQYF.

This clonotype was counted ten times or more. CDR3 region: CSARGGTVNTEAFF. CDR3 DNA sequence: TGCAGTGCTAGAGGAGGGACGGTGAACACTGAAGCTTTCTTT. The chain links TRBV20-1 to TRBJ1-1; possible D gene TRBD1, 5 bases. In germline, CDR1 is DFQATT, CDR2 SNEGSKA (reference sequence). V lost 1 base and J lost 0, with 9 bases in between. The CDR3 covers 14 residues.

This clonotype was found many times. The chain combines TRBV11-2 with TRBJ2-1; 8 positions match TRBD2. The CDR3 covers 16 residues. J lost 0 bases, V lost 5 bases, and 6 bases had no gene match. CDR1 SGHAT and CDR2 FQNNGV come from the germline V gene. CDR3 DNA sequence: TGTGCCAGCAGCGTGTATAGCGGGAACTCCTACAATGAGCAGTTCTTC. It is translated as CASSVYSGNSYNEQFF.

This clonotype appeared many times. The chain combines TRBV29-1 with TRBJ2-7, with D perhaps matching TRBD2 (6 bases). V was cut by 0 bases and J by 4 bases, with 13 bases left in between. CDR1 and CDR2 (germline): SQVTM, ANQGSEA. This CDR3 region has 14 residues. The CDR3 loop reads CSVEDREVGYEQYF. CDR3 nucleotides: TGCAGCGTTGAAGACAGGGAGGTTGGGTACGAGCAGTACTTC.

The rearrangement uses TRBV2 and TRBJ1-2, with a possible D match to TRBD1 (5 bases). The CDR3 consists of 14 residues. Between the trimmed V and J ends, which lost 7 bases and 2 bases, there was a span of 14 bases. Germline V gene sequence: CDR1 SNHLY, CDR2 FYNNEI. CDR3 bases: TGTGCCAGCATGACGGAGGGGACCAACTATGGCTACACCTTC. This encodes CASMTEGTNYGYTF.

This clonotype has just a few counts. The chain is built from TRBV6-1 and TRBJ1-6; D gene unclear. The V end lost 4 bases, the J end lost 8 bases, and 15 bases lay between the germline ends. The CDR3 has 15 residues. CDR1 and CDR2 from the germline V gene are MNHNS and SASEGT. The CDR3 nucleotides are TGTGCCAGCAGTGTGGCAGGTTACGGTGATTCACCCCTCCACTTT. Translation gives CASSVAGYGDSPLHF.

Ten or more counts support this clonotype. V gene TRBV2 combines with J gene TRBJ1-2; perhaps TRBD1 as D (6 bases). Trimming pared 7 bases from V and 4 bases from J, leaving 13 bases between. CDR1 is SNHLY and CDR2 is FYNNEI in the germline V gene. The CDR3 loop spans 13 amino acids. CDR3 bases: TGTGCCAGCACGGCAGAGACAGGCTATGGCTACACCTTC. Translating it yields CASTAETGYGYTF.

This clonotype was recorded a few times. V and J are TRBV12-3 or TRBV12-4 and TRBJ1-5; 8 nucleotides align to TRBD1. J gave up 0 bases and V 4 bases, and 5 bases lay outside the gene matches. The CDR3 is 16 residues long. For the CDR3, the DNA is TGTGCCAGCAGTTCAGGACAGGGTGGTAGCAATCAGCCCCAGCATTTT. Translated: CASSSGQGGSNQPQHF.

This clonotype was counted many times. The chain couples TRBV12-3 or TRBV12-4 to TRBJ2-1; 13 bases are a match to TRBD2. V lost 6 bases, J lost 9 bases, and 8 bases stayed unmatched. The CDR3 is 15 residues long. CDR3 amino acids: CASSRTSGGASEQFF. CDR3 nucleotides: TGTGCCAGCAGCCGCACTAGCGGGGGGGCCAGTGAGCAGTTCTTC.

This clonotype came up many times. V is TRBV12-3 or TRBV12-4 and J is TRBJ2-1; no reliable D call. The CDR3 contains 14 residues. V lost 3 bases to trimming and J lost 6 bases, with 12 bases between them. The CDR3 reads CASSFQDVPNEQFF. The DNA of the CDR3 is TGTGCCAGCAGTTTCCAGGATGTACCCAATGAGCAGTTCTTC.

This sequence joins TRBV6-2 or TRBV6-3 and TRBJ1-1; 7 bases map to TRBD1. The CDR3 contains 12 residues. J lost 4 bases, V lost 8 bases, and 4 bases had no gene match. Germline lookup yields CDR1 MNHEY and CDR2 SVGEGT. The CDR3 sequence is CASLDRPTEAFF. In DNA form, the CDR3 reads TGTGCCAGCTTGGACAGGCCCACTGAAGCTTTCTTT.

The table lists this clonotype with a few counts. The CDR3 is CASSLSSGSGELFF. The CDR3 nucleotides read TGCGCCAGCAGCTTGAGTTCTGGGTCCGGGGAGCTGTTTTTT. V gene TRBV5-1 combines with J gene TRBJ2-2; D call uncertain. This CDR3 spans 14 amino acids. Looked up from germline, CDR1 is SGHRS and CDR2 is YFSETQ. V was pared by 1 base and J by 6 bases, with 10 bases between.

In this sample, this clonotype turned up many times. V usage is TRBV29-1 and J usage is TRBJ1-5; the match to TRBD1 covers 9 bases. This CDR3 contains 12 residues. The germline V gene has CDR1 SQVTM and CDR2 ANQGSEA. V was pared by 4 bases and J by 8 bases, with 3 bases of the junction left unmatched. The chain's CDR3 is CSVGDRGEPQHF. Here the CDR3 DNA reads TGCAGCGTTGGTGACAGGGGGGAGCCCCAGCATTTT. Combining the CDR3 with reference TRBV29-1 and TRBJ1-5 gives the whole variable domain SAVISQKPSRDICQRGTSLTIQCQVDSQVTMMFWYRQQPGQSLTLIATANQGSEATYESGFVIDKFPISRPNLTFSTLTVSNMSPEDSSIYLCSVGDRGEPQHFGDGTRLSIL.

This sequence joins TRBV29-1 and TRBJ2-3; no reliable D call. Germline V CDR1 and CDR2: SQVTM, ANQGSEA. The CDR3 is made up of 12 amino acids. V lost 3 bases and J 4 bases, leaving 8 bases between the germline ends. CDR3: CSVDLGADTQYF. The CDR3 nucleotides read TGCAGCGTTGACCTAGGCGCAGATACGCAGTATTTT.